A selection of T cell receptor beta chains follows, all from one sample in a study of blood T cells in healthy people across ages. Each CDR3 protein gets one entry after TCRdb re-called the 5' RACE reads with MiXCR. The sample lists roughly 700,000 distinct CDR3 sequences, roughly 49% occurring once. Specimen: blood. The receptors originated from a woman aged 55-75 years in good health. Both conserved end residues are part of each CDR3. Fields, in order: V gene, J gene, D gene, clone size, CDR3 DNA, CDR3 protein. A D gene is named only where the DNA matches it firmly. Only part of the rows carry a size: once, few, many, or a class if the clone is expanded.

v_gene: TRBV20-1; j_gene: TRBJ2-1; d_gene: .; abundance: .; CDR3nt: TGCAGTGCTCCACCGCGGGACAAGAAATACAATGAGCAGTTCTTC; CDR3aa: CSAPPRDKKYNEQFF
v_gene: TRBV19; j_gene: TRBJ1-5; d_gene: .; abundance: .; CDR3nt: TGTGCCAGTAGTATGTACGGGAAGGGCGCGGAGCAGCCCCAGCATTTT; CDR3aa: CASSMYGKGAEQPQHF
v_gene: TRBV29-1; j_gene: TRBJ2-1; d_gene: .; abundance: .; CDR3nt: TGCAGCGTTGAACGCGCGGACTGGGTAAAGCAGTTCTTC; CDR3aa: CSVERADWVKQFF
v_gene: TRBV7-9; j_gene: TRBJ1-2; d_gene: TRBD1; abundance: .; CDR3nt: TGTGCCAGCAGCCGAACAGGGGACTATGGCTACACCTTC; CDR3aa: CASSRTGDYGYTF
v_gene: TRBV7-2; j_gene: TRBJ1-6; d_gene: .; abundance: few; CDR3nt: TGTGCCAGCAGCTGGGGCGGGGGTGGAAATTCACCCCTCCACTTT; CDR3aa: CASSWGGGGNSPLHF
v_gene: TRBV20-1; j_gene: TRBJ2-3; d_gene: .; abundance: few; CDR3nt: TGCAGTGCTAGAGATCCGAGGGACTTCACAGATACGCAGTATTTT; CDR3aa: CSARDPRDFTDTQYF
v_gene: TRBV2; j_gene: TRBJ2-2; d_gene: .; abundance: .; CDR3nt: TGTGCCAGTACTAGAACGGGCACCGGGGAGCTGTTTTTT; CDR3aa: CASTRTGTGELFF
v_gene: TRBV7-8; j_gene: TRBJ2-5; d_gene: .; abundance: few; CDR3nt: TGTGCCAGCAGCTTAGTTACACCGCAAGAGACCCAGTACTTC; CDR3aa: CASSLVTPQETQYF
v_gene: TRBV24-1; j_gene: TRBJ2-5; d_gene: .; abundance: few; CDR3nt: TGTGCCACCAGTGATTTTGGCAGGGGGGGCAATGAGCAGTACTTC; CDR3aa: CATSDFGRGGNEQYF
v_gene: TRBV7-9; j_gene: TRBJ1-5; d_gene: .; abundance: .; CDR3nt: TGTGCCAGCAGCAAAGAGGGGGGTAGCAATCAGCCCCAGCATTTT; CDR3aa: CASSKEGGSNQPQHF
v_gene: TRBV28; j_gene: TRBJ1-5; d_gene: .; abundance: few; CDR3nt: TGTGCCCACGAGGGCAGGGGCATGCAGCCCCAGCATTTT; CDR3aa: CAHEGRGMQPQHF
v_gene: TRBV4-3; j_gene: TRBJ1-2; d_gene: .; abundance: once; CDR3nt: TGCGCCAGCAGCCAAGAGGCGGATCAGGAGTATGGCTACACCTTC; CDR3aa: CASSQEADQEYGYTF
v_gene: TRBV28; j_gene: TRBJ2-7; d_gene: .; abundance: many; CDR3nt: TGTGCCAGCAGTTTCGTAGGGATCGAGCAGTACTTC; CDR3aa: CASSFVGIEQYF
v_gene: TRBV20-1; j_gene: TRBJ2-1; d_gene: TRBD1; abundance: once; CDR3nt: TGCAGTGCTGGGGAAATTAACAGGGGCGGTCCCGGGAATGAGCAGTTCTTC; CDR3aa: CSAGEINRGGPGNEQFF
v_gene: TRBV27; j_gene: TRBJ2-7; d_gene: .; abundance: .; CDR3nt: TGTGCCAGCAGTTTGGCGTGGGGGGTGAGCTCCTACGAGCAGTACTTC; CDR3aa: CASSLAWGVSSYEQYF
v_gene: TRBV29-1; j_gene: TRBJ2-5; d_gene: .; abundance: few; CDR3nt: TGCAGCGGGAGGGGACCGGGGGAGACCCAGTACTTC; CDR3aa: CSGRGPGETQYF
v_gene: TRBV4-1; j_gene: TRBJ2-1; d_gene: .; abundance: .; CDR3nt: TGCGCCAGCAGCCAAGAGCCGGGGGTGAATGAGCAGTTCTTC; CDR3aa: CASSQEPGVNEQFF
v_gene: TRBV19; j_gene: TRBJ2-3; d_gene: TRBD1; abundance: .; CDR3nt: TGTGCCAGTAGGGACAGGGGGCTACCTAGCACAGATACGCAGTATTTT; CDR3aa: CASRDRGLPSTDTQYF
v_gene: TRBV7-9; j_gene: TRBJ1-1; d_gene: .; abundance: .; CDR3nt: TGTGCCAGCAGCTTAGTCGACGGCGGGGGAACTGAAGCTTTCTTT; CDR3aa: CASSLVDGGGTEAFF
v_gene: TRBV25-1; j_gene: TRBJ2-1; d_gene: .; abundance: once; CDR3nt: TGTGCCAGCGCCCCGAGCTACAATGAGCAGTTCTTC; CDR3aa: CASAPSYNEQFF
v_gene: TRBV5-5; j_gene: TRBJ2-1; d_gene: TRBD2; abundance: few; CDR3nt: TGTGCCAGCAGCTTGGGAGCGGGGAGTTACAATGAGCAGTTCTTC; CDR3aa: CASSLGAGSYNEQFF
v_gene: TRBV7-9; j_gene: TRBJ2-5; d_gene: .; abundance: .; CDR3nt: TGTGCCAGCAGCCCGAGTGGAGGCGCTCAAGAGACCCAGTACTTC; CDR3aa: CASSPSGGAQETQYF
v_gene: TRBV4-2; j_gene: TRBJ2-7; d_gene: TRBD2; abundance: few; CDR3nt: TGTGCCAGCAGCCAAATCTGGACTAGCGGGACCTACGAGCAGTACTTC; CDR3aa: CASSQIWTSGTYEQYF
v_gene: TRBV2; j_gene: TRBJ1-2; d_gene: .; abundance: .; CDR3nt: TGTGCCAGCAGCACCTGGGGGAGCAACTATGGCTACACCTTC; CDR3aa: CASSTWGSNYGYTF
v_gene: TRBV29-1; j_gene: TRBJ1-1; d_gene: .; abundance: .; CDR3nt: TGCAGCGTTGTTAAGATGGGAGTCGTTGACACTGATGCTTTCTTT; CDR3aa: CSVVKMGVVDTDAFF
v_gene: TRBV6-2/TRBV6-3; j_gene: TRBJ2-7; d_gene: .; abundance: .; CDR3nt: TGTGCCACCTCACAGGGATTCTACGAGCAGTACTTC; CDR3aa: CATSQGFYEQYF
v_gene: TRBV6-5; j_gene: TRBJ2-1; d_gene: TRBD2; abundance: .; CDR3nt: TGTGCCACCCAAAGACTAGCGGGCTCCAAGGACAATGAGCAGTTCTTC; CDR3aa: CATQRLAGSKDNEQFF
v_gene: TRBV4-3; j_gene: TRBJ1-1; d_gene: .; abundance: .; CDR3nt: TGCGCCGCCCAAGAGAGAGGGGTCACTGAAGCTTTCTTT; CDR3aa: CAAQERGVTEAFF
v_gene: TRBV29-1; j_gene: TRBJ1-2; d_gene: .; abundance: .; CDR3nt: TGCAGCGTTGCGGGACACGGCTATGGCTACACCTTC; CDR3aa: CSVAGHGYGYTF
v_gene: TRBV6-2/TRBV6-3; j_gene: TRBJ1-5; d_gene: TRBD1; abundance: .; CDR3nt: TGTGCCAGCAGAACAACAGGGGGCGGACAGCCCCAGCATTTT; CDR3aa: CASRTTGGGQPQHF
v_gene: TRBV28; j_gene: TRBJ1-2; d_gene: TRBD1; abundance: few; CDR3nt: TGTGCCAGCATTATTACAGGGGGCGCGGATGGCTACACCTTC; CDR3aa: CASIITGGADGYTF
v_gene: TRBV3-1; j_gene: TRBJ1-1; d_gene: .; abundance: .; CDR3nt: TGTGCCAGCAGCCACGGGGCGGTCGCTGAAGCTTTCTTT; CDR3aa: CASSHGAVAEAFF
v_gene: TRBV5-1; j_gene: TRBJ2-5; d_gene: .; abundance: .; CDR3nt: TGCGCCGGCAGCTTGGAGCGGCTAGGACAAGAGACCCAGTACTTC; CDR3aa: CAGSLERLGQETQYF
v_gene: TRBV10-3; j_gene: TRBJ1-2; d_gene: .; abundance: few; CDR3nt: TGTGCCATCAGTGACAGTACCGACCTTAACTATGGCTACACCTTC; CDR3aa: CAISDSTDLNYGYTF
v_gene: TRBV5-1; j_gene: TRBJ1-1; d_gene: .; abundance: .; CDR3nt: TGCGCCTCAGCGGTCAATTTCATGAACACTGAAGCTTTCTTT; CDR3aa: CASAVNFMNTEAFF
v_gene: TRBV20-1; j_gene: TRBJ2-5; d_gene: .; abundance: .; CDR3nt: TGCAGTGCTAGAGATCCGCCGGGGGCACGAGAGACCCAGTACTTC; CDR3aa: CSARDPPGARETQYF
v_gene: TRBV4-2; j_gene: TRBJ1-5; d_gene: .; abundance: .; CDR3nt: TGTGCCAGCAGCCAAGGGGACAACAATCAGCCCCAGCATTTT; CDR3aa: CASSQGDNNQPQHF
v_gene: TRBV20-1; j_gene: TRBJ2-7; d_gene: .; abundance: few; CDR3nt: TGCAGTGCTAGAGAGGCGGCTAGCGCTTCCTACGAGCAGTACTTC; CDR3aa: CSAREAASASYEQYF
v_gene: TRBV28; j_gene: TRBJ1-2; d_gene: .; abundance: once; CDR3nt: TGTGCCAGCAGCATCCCCAGGCGGAGTACGTATGGCTACACCTTC; CDR3aa: CASSIPRRSTYGYTF
v_gene: TRBV19; j_gene: TRBJ1-5; d_gene: TRBD1; abundance: .; CDR3nt: TGTGCCAGTAGAGGGACAGGGGGCGATCAGCCCCAGCATTTT; CDR3aa: CASRGTGGDQPQHF
v_gene: TRBV12-3/TRBV12-4; j_gene: TRBJ1-6; d_gene: .; abundance: .; CDR3nt: TGTGCCAGCAGTTTTGAAGGGGATTCACCCCTCCACTTT; CDR3aa: CASSFEGDSPLHF
v_gene: TRBV2; j_gene: TRBJ1-2; d_gene: .; abundance: .; CDR3nt: TGTGCCAGCAGTGCCCAGGGCTATGGCTACACCTTC; CDR3aa: CASSAQGYGYTF
v_gene: TRBV15; j_gene: TRBJ2-7; d_gene: .; abundance: .; CDR3nt: TGTGCCACCAGCATTTCACGTTCTGGCTACGAGCAGTACTTC; CDR3aa: CATSISRSGYEQYF
v_gene: TRBV4-2; j_gene: TRBJ2-7; d_gene: .; abundance: .; CDR3nt: TGTGCCAGCAGCCAAGGGCAGGCAGAGGGGAGCGAGCAGTACTTC; CDR3aa: CASSQGQAEGSEQYF
v_gene: TRBV20-1; j_gene: TRBJ2-1; d_gene: TRBD2; abundance: .; CDR3nt: TGCAGTGCTAGAGAAAGCGGGAGGGGCAATGAGCAGTTCTTC; CDR3aa: CSARESGRGNEQFF
v_gene: TRBV19; j_gene: TRBJ2-1; d_gene: .; abundance: few; CDR3nt: TGTGCCAGTAGTCCGGACAGCTACTCCTACAATGAGCAGTTCTTC; CDR3aa: CASSPDSYSYNEQFF
v_gene: TRBV5-1; j_gene: TRBJ1-4; d_gene: .; abundance: .; CDR3nt: TGCGCCAGCAGCTCCGGCCGCCGGGAGGAAAAACTGTTTTTT; CDR3aa: CASSSGRREEKLFF
v_gene: TRBV24-1; j_gene: TRBJ2-5; d_gene: .; abundance: .; CDR3nt: TGTGCCACCAGTGGTTTCAGGGAGACCCAGTACTTC; CDR3aa: CATSGFRETQYF
v_gene: TRBV5-6; j_gene: TRBJ2-5; d_gene: TRBD1; abundance: few; CDR3nt: TGTGCCAGCAGCTTGGCCGGGACAGGGGGTGCGGAGACCCAGTACTTC; CDR3aa: CASSLAGTGGAETQYF